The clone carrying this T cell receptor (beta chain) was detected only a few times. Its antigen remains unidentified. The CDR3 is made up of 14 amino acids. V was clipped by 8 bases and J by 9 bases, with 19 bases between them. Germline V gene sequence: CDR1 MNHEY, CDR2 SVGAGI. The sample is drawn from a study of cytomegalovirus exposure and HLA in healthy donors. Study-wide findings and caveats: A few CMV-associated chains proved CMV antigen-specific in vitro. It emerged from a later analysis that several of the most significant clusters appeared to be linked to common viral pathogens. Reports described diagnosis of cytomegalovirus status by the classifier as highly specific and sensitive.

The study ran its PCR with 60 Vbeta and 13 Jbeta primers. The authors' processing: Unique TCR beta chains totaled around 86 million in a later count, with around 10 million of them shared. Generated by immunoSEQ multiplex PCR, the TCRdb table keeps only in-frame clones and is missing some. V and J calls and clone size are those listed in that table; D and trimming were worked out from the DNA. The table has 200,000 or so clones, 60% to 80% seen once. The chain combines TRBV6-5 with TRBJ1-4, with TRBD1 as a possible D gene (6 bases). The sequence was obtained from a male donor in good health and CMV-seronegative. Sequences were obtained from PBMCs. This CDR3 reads CASSYRGGNQKLFF. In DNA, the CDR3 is TGTGCCAGCTCATATAGGGGGGGAAATCAAAAACTGTTTTTT.